The 27 T cell receptor beta chains below were found in one sample sequenced in a study of blood T cell repertoires in COVID-19. Here immunoSEQ multiplex PCR was the method, and the copy in TCRdb shows in-frame clones only, minus some. The sample includes 75,000 to 95,000 clones, approximately 80% of them seen just once. Sequencing was carried out using peripheral blood. The origin of the receptors is a man between 45 and 60 years old with acute or convalescent COVID-19.

This chain uses TRBV19 with TRBJ1-1; D gene ambiguous. Germline V gene sequence: CDR1 LNHDA, CDR2 SQIVND (reference sequence). The CDR3 has 14 residues. The V end was cut by 3 bases, the J end by 6 bases, with 14 bases between. CDR3 coding DNA: TGTGCCAGTAGTATTCGAGAGGCAATGGCTGAAGCTTTCTTT. Amino acid sequence: CASSIREAMAEAFF. The entire variable domain, with the rest obtained from reference TRBV19 and TRBJ1-1, is as follows: DGGITQSPKYLFRKEGQNVTLSCEQNLNHDAMYWYRQDPGQGLRLIYYSQIVNDFQKGDIAEGYSVSREKKESFPLTVTSAQKNPTAFYLCASSIREAMAEAFFGQGTRLTVV.

The rearrangement joins TRBV5-1 to TRBJ2-7; D is uncertain. The V end was cut by 0 bases, the J end by 2 bases, with 6 bases between. The CDR3 covers 13 residues. The germline V gene has CDR1 SGHRS and CDR2 YFSETQ. The CDR3 spells CASSLDKTYEQYF. In DNA form, the CDR3 reads TGCGCCAGCAGCTTGGACAAGACCTACGAGCAGTACTTC.

The chain has TRBV29-1 and TRBJ1-2, with D perhaps matching TRBD1 (5 bases). The CDR3 totals 13 residues. V lost 3 bases and J 5 bases, leaving 13 bases between the germline ends. Germline values: CDR1 SQVTM, CDR2 ANQGSEA. The CDR3 reads CSVEGGPFYGYTF. The CDR3 DNA reads TGCAGCGTTGAGGGGGGACCTTTTTATGGCTACACCTTC.

Only a few counts were recorded for this clone. The J gene is TRBJ1-1, the V gene TRBV5-1; D gene ambiguous. V lost 4 bases and J lost 1, with 5 bases in between. The germline gives CDR1 SGHRS, CDR2 YFSETQ. This CDR3 comprises 12 residues. The CDR3 region has the DNA TGCGCCAGCAGCCAGTCGAACACTGAAGCTTTCTTT. This codes for CASSQSNTEAFF.

This clone was seen once. The genes are TRBV19 and TRBJ1-1; D might be TRBD1 (5 bases). Trimming removed 3 bases from V and 5 bases from J, with 19 bases in between. The CDR3 sequence is 16 residues long. Germline CDR1 reads LNHDA; CDR2 reads SQIVND (reference sequence). CDR3 loop: CASSISGTRRGTEAFF. The CDR3 DNA is TGTGCCAGTAGTATCTCGGGGACTCGCCGGGGAACTGAAGCTTTCTTT.

This clone was seen just once. The rearrangement uses TRBV9 and TRBJ1-3; D is unclear. The germline gives CDR1 SGDLS, CDR2 YYNGEE. V lost 4 bases and J 2 bases, leaving 13 bases between the germline ends. The CDR3 is made up of 15 amino acids. In DNA form, the CDR3 reads TGTGCCAGCAGCACCCTCGCGGGAGCTGGAAACACCATATATTTT. This codes for CASSTLAGAGNTIYF.

V is TRBV18 and J is TRBJ2-7; D is unclear. The CDR3 length is 12 residues. V lost 4 bases to trimming and J lost 6 bases, with 10 bases between them. The V gene's germline CDR1 is KGHSH and CDR2 LQKENI. CDR3 sequence: CASSRESGEQYF. For the CDR3, the DNA is TGTGCCAGCTCACGAGAGTCTGGCGAGCAGTACTTC. Full variable domain (rest looked up from reference TRBV18 and TRBJ2-7): NAGVMQNPRHLVRRRGQEARLRCSPMKGHSHVYWYRQLPEEGLKFMVYLQKENIIDESGMPKERFSAEFPKEGPSILRIQQVVRGDSAAYFCASSRESGEQYFGPGTRLTVT.

This chain joins TRBV12-3 or TRBV12-4 and TRBJ2-1, with TRBD2 matching over 8 bases. The CDR3 contains 12 residues. The V segment lost 5 bases and the J segment 14 bases; nucleotides outside the gene matches: 8. The CDR3: CASSRAGAQEFF. Here the CDR3 DNA reads TGTGCCAGCAGTCGAGCGGGAGCTCAGGAGTTCTTC.

The V call is TRBV19, the J call TRBJ1-5; D unclear. The CDR3 contains 13 residues. The V end was cut by 3 bases, the J end by 5 bases, with 8 bases between. CDR1 LNHDA and CDR2 SQIVND come from the germline V gene (reference sequence). The CDR3 loop is CASSMSEDQPQHF. In DNA, the CDR3 is TGTGCCAGTAGTATGTCAGAGGATCAGCCCCAGCATTTT.

The chain is built from TRBV6-2 or TRBV6-3 and TRBJ2-3, with 7 bases fitting TRBD1. V gave up 5 bases and J gave up 4 bases; unmatched junction bases: 6. Germline V lookup: CDR1 MNHEY, CDR2 SVGEGT. The CDR3 extends over 14 amino acids. The CDR3 sequence: CASSRTGIPDTQYF. CDR3 nucleotide sequence: TGTGCCAGCAGTCGGACAGGTATTCCAGATACGCAGTATTTT.

The gene calls are TRBV15 and TRBJ1-2, with 10 bases fitting TRBD1. The germline V gene has CDR1 LNHNV and CDR2 YYDKDF (reference sequence). The CDR3 loop spans 15 amino acids. V lost 4 bases, J lost 6 bases, and 8 bases stayed unmatched. CDR3: CATSTIPDRGNGYTF. The CDR3 DNA sequence: TGTGCCACCAGCACGATCCCGGACAGGGGGAATGGCTACACCTTC.

This clone has more than one count but fewer than ten. The V gene is TRBV29-1, the J gene TRBJ2-7, with 9 positions matching TRBD2. This CDR3 is built from 12 residues. The V segment lost 6 bases and the J segment 5 bases; nucleotides outside the gene matches: 5. The V gene's germline CDR1 is SQVTM and CDR2 ANQGSEA. The CDR3 here is CSVGASGNEQYF. CDR3 coding DNA: TGCAGCGTCGGCGCTAGCGGGAACGAGCAGTACTTC.

The chain joins TRBV3-1 (or the pseudogene TRBV3-2) to TRBJ2-5; D gene uncertain. The CDR3 consists of 14 residues. Trimming left V 1 base short and J 2 bases short, with 8 bases between. In germline, CDR1 is LGHDT, CDR2 YNNKEL (reference sequence). The CDR3 loop reads CASSQGSQQETQYF. CDR3 DNA: TGTGCCAGCAGCCAAGGCTCTCAGCAAGAGACCCAGTACTTC.

This chain joins TRBV27 and TRBJ2-7, with 7 bases matching TRBD1. Trimming at V came to 6 bases and at J to 4 bases, leaving 12 bases not matched to a gene. The germline V gene encodes CDR1 MNHEY and CDR2 SMNVEV (reference sequence). This CDR3 has 15 residues. The CDR3 region has the DNA TGTGCCAGCAGCCTAGATTGGGACAGACGATACGAGCAGTACTTC. It yields the protein CASSLDWDRRYEQYF.

The chain combines TRBV6-4 with TRBJ2-2, with 7 bases matching TRBD2. Trimming removed 2 bases from V and 7 bases from J; junction bases left unmatched: 7. Germline assignment: CDR1 MRHNA and CDR2 SNTAGT. The CDR3 is 15 amino acids. This chain's CDR3 is CASSDGLVMGGELFF. CDR3 DNA sequence: TGTGCCAGCAGTGACGGACTAGTCATGGGCGGGGAGCTGTTTTTT.

V and J are TRBV7-9 and TRBJ1-1; D perhaps matches TRBD1 (6 bases). Germline CDR1 reads SEHNR; CDR2 reads FQNEAQ (reference sequence). The germline V and J ends were trimmed by 5 bases and 5 bases, with 21 bases remaining between them. This CDR3 has 16 amino acids. CDR3 DNA sequence: TGTGCCAGCAGCCCCCAGGGTCGGGGGGCTGAGACTGAAGCTTTCTTT. The encoded protein is CASSPQGRGAETEAFF.

The chain couples TRBV3-1 (or the pseudogene TRBV3-2) to TRBJ1-2; D perhaps matches TRBD1 (5 bases). From germline, CDR1 is LGHDT and CDR2 YNNKEL (reference sequence). Deletions cut 4 bases from V and 4 bases from J, with 13 bases between. This CDR3 is built from 14 residues. CDR3 nucleotide sequence: TGTGCCAGCAGCCCAGCAGACAGAACCTATGGCTACACCTTC. Translated, it gives CASSPADRTYGYTF.

The V call is TRBV27, the J call TRBJ2-7; 13 bases fit TRBD2. CDR3 length equals 17 residues. Germline V gene lookup returns CDR1 MNHEY and CDR2 SMNVEV (reference sequence). The trim removed 1 base at V and 3 bases at J, leaving 6 bases unmatched. This CDR3 reads CASSLYGTSGELYEQYF. The CDR3, as DNA: TGTGCCAGCAGTTTATACGGGACTAGCGGGGAGCTCTACGAGCAGTACTTC.

The chain couples TRBV4-2 to TRBJ1-4; TRBD1 aligns across 7 bases. The CDR3 runs 15 residues. From germline, CDR1 is LGHNA and CDR2 YNFKEQ. V dropped 4 bases and J dropped 5; count of bases not matched to a gene: 7. This CDR3 reads CASSLGDRENEKLFF. The CDR3, as DNA: TGTGCCAGCAGCCTCGGCGACAGGGAAAATGAAAAACTGTTTTTT.

The chain combines TRBV5-5 with TRBJ2-7; 9 bases align to TRBD2. Germline V gene sequence: CDR1 SGHKS, CDR2 YYEKEE (reference sequence). The CDR3 length is 14 residues. The V and J ends lost 4 bases and 6 bases, in that order; junction bases with no gene match: 8. CDR3 loop: CASSPSGGRVEQYF. The CDR3, as DNA: TGTGCCAGCAGCCCCTCGGGCGGGAGGGTCGAGCAGTACTTC.

This clone appeared a single time. The rearrangement joins TRBV7-8 to TRBJ2-2, with D possibly matching TRBD1 (6 bases). Trimming took 6 bases from V and 2 from J, leaving 10 bases between them. CDR3 size: 14 residues. Germline lookup yields CDR1 SGHVS and CDR2 FQNEAQ. The CDR3 bases are TGTGCCAGCAGGGTAGGGGGTAACACCGGGGAGCTGTTTTTT. This codes for CASRVGGNTGELFF.

The genes are TRBV27 and TRBJ1-2; TRBD1 agrees at 8 bases. V dropped 4 bases and J dropped 2; count of bases not matched to a gene: 3. CDR1 is MNHEY and CDR2 is SMNVEV in the germline V gene (reference sequence). The CDR3 length is 14 residues. Here the CDR3 DNA reads TGTGCCAGCAGTTCCGGACAGGGCAACTATGGCTACACCTTC. As protein: CASSSGQGNYGYTF.

V is TRBV2 and J is TRBJ2-7; D uncertain. CDR3 length: 11 amino acids. Trimming left V 4 bases short and J 5 bases short, with 6 bases between. Per the germline V gene, CDR1 is SNHLY and CDR2 is FYNNEI. As DNA, the CDR3 is TGTGCCAGCAGTGTCGTCGACGAGCAGTACTTC. This sequence encodes CASSVVDEQYF. Combining the CDR3 with reference TRBV2 and TRBJ2-7 gives the whole variable domain EPEVTQTPSHQVTQMGQEVILRCVPISNHLYFYWYRQILGQKVEFLVSFYNNEISEKSEIFDDQFSVERPDGSNFTLKIRSTKLEDSAMYFCASSVVDEQYFGPGTRLTVT.

The genes are TRBV24-1 and TRBJ2-5; 8 nucleotides align to TRBD1. This CDR3 is 14 amino acids long. With V trimmed by 2 bases and J by 5 bases, 3 bases remained unmatched. In germline, CDR1 is KGHDR, CDR2 SFDVKD. The CDR3 spells CATSDSTGVETQYF. CDR3 nucleotide sequence: TGTGCCACCAGTGATTCGACAGGGGTGGAGACCCAGTACTTC.

This clone turned up a few times. The V and J genes are TRBV15 and TRBJ2-5, with 7 bases fitting TRBD2. Germline V lookup: CDR1 LNHNV, CDR2 YYDKDF (reference sequence). The CDR3 has 17 amino acids. J lost 2 bases, V lost 0 bases, and 9 bases had no gene match. DNA of the CDR3: TGTGCCACCAGCAGAGATTTCGGTGCGGGGGAGCAAGAGACCCAGTACTTC. Translated: CATSRDFGAGEQETQYF. The full variable domain, completed using reference TRBV15 and TRBJ2-5, is DAMVIQNPRYQVTQFGKPVTLSCSQTLNHNVMYWYQQKSSQAPKLLFHYYDKDFNNEADTPDNFQSRRPNTSFCFLDIRSPGLGDTAMYLCATSRDFGAGEQETQYFGPGTRLLVL.

This chain links TRBV6-5 with TRBJ2-1; 7 positions match TRBD1. J was trimmed by 10 bases and V by 5 bases; bases with no gene match: 14. The germline CDR1 and CDR2 sequences are MNHEY and SVGAGI. CDR3 length: 15 amino acids. This CDR3 is CASSPLQGPGVEQFF. The CDR3 bases are TGTGCCAGCAGTCCACTACAGGGGCCAGGCGTGGAGCAGTTCTTC.

The chain recombines TRBV7-2 with TRBJ1-5; 7 bases are shared with TRBD1. This CDR3 region has 16 residues. With 5 bases clipped from V and 1 base from J, the junction kept 8 bases outside the gene matches. The germline CDR1 and CDR2 sequences are SGHTA and FQGNSA. CDR3 residues: CASSPTGTVSNQPQHF. The CDR3 DNA sequence: TGTGCCAGCAGCCCTACCGGGACAGTAAGCAATCAGCCCCAGCATTTT.